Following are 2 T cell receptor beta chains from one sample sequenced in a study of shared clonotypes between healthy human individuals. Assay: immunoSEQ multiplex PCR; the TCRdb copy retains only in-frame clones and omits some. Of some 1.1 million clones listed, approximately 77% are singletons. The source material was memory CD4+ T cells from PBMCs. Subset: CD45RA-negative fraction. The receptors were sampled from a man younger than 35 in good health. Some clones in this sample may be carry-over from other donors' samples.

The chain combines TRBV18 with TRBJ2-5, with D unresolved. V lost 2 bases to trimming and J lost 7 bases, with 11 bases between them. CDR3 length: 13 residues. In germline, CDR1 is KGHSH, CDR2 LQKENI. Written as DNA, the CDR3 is TGTGCCAGCTCACCAGTCGAAGGGTGGACCCAGTACTTC. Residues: CASSPVEGWTQYF. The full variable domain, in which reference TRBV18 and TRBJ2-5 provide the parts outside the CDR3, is NAGVMQNPRHLVRRRGQEARLRCSPMKGHSHVYWYRQLPEEGLKFMVYLQKENIIDESGMPKERFSAEFPKEGPSILRIQQVVRGDSAAYFCASSPVEGWTQYFGPGTRLLVL.

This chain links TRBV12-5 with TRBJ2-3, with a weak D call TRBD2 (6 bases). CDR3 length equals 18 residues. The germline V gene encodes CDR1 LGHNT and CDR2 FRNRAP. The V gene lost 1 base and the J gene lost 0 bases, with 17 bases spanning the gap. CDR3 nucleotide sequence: TGTGCTAGTGGTTTGGCTGGGGGAGCGGGCCGAAGCACAGATACGCAGTATTTT. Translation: CASGLAGGAGRSTDTQYF.